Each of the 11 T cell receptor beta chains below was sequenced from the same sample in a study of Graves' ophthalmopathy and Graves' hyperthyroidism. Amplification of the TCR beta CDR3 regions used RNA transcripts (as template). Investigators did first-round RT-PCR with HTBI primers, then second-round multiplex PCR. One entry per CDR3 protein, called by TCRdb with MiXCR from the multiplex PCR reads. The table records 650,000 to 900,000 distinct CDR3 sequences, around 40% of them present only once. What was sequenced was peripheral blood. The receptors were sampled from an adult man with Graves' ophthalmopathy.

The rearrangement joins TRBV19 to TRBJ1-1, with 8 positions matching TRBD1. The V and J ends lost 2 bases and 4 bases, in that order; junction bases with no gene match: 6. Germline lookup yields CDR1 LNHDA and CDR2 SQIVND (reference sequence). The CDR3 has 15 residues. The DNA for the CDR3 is TGTGCCAGTAGTATATTGCAGGGGGCGAGCACTGAAGCTTTCTTT. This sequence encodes CASSILQGASTEAFF. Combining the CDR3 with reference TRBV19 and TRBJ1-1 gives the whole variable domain DGGITQSPKYLFRKEGQNVTLSCEQNLNHDAMYWYRQDPGQGLRLIYYSQIVNDFQKGDIAEGYSVSREKKESFPLTVTSAQKNPTAFYLCASSILQGASTEAFFGQGTRLTVV.

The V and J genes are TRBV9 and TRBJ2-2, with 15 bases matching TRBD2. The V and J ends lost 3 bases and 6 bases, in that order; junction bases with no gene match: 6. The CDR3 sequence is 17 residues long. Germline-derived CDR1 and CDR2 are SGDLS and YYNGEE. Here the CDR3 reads CASSGGLAGGGSGELFF. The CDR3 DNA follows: TGTGCCAGCAGCGGAGGACTAGCGGGAGGGGGTTCCGGGGAGCTGTTTTTT.

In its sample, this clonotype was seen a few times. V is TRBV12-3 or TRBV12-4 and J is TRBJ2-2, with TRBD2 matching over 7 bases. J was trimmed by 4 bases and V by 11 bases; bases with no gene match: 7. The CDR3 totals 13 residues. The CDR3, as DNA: TGTGCCCTTCGGGAGGTGGGCACCGGGGAGCTGTTTTTT. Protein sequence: CALREVGTGELFF.

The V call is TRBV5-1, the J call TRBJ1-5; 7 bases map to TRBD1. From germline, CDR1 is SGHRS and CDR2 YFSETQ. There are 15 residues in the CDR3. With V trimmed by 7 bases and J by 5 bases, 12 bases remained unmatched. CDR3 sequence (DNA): TGCGCCAGCCGAAAAGGGACAGAGAAACATCAGCCCCAGCATTTT. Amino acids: CASRKGTEKHQPQHF.

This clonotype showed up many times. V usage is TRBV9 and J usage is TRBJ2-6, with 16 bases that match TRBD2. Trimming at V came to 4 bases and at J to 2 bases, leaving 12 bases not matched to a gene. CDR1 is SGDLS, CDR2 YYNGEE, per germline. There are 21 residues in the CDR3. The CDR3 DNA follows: TGTGCCAGCAGCTCGAAGGGACTAGCGGGAGGGCCAAGGACTGGGGCCAACGTCCTGACTTTC. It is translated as CASSSKGLAGGPRTGANVLTF. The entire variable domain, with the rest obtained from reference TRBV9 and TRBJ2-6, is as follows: DSGVTQTPKHLITATGQRVTLRCSPRSGDLSVYWYQQSLDQGLQFLIQYYNGEERAKGNILERFSAQQFPDLHSELNLSSLELGDSALYFCASSSKGLAGGPRTGANVLTFGAGSRLTVL.

CDR3 sequence: CSSKPDSYEQYF. The CDR3 coding sequence is TGCAGTTCTAAGCCGGACTCCTACGAGCAGTACTTC. V is TRBV20-1 and J is TRBJ2-7; no definite D call. CDR1 and CDR2 (germline): DFQATT, SNEGSKA (reference sequence). This CDR3 is built from 12 residues. Trimming removed 8 bases from V and 0 bases from J, with 11 bases in between.

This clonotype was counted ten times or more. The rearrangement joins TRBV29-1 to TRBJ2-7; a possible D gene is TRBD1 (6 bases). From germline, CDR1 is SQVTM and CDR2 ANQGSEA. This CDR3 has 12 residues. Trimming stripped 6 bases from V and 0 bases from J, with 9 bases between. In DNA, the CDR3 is TGCAGCGTCAGGACAGACTCCTACGAGCAGTACTTC. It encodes CSVRTDSYEQYF.

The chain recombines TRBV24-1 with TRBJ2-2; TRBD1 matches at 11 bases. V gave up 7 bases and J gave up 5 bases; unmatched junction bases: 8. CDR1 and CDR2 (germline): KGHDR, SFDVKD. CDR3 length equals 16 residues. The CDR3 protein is CATSGSGTGGTGELFF. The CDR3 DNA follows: TGTGCCACCAGCGGGTCCGGGACAGGGGGGACCGGGGAGCTGTTTTTT.

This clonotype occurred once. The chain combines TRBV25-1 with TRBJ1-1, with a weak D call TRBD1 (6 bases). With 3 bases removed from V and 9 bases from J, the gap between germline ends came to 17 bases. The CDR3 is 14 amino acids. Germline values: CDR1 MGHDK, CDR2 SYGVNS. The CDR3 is CASSEFPTDRKAFF. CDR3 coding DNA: TGTGCCAGCAGTGAGTTCCCGACAGACAGGAAAGCTTTCTTT.

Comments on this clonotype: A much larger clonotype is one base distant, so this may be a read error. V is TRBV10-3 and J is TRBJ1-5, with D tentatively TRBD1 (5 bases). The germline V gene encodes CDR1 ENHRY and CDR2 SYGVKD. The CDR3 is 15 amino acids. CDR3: CVISVTGTDDQPQHF. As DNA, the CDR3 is TGTGTCATCAGTGTCACCGGGACCGATGATCAGCCCCAGCATTTT.

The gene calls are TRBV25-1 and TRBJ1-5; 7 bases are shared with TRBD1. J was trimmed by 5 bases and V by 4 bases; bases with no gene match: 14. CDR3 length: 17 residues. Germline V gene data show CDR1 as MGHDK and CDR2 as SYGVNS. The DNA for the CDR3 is TGTGCCAGCAGTGCTAGGCGGTCAGGGAGGGGGCATCAGCCCCAGCATTTT. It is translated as CASSARRSGRGHQPQHF.